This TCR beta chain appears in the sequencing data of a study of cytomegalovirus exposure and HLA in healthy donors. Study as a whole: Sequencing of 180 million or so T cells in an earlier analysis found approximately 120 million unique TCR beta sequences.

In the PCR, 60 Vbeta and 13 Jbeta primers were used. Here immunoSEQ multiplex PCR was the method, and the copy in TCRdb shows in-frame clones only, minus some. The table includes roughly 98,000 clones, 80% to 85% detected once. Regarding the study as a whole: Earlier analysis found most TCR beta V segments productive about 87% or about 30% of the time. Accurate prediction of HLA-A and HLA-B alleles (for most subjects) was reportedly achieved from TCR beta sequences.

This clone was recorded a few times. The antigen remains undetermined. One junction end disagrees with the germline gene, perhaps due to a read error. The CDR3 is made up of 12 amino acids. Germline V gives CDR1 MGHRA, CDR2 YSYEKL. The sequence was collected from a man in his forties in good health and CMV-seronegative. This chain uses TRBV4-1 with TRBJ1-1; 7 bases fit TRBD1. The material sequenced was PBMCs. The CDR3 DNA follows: TGCGCCAGCAGCCAAGGGGACAGTGAAACTTTCTTT. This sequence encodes CASSQGDSETFF.